The 23 T cell receptor beta chains below come from one sample, sequenced in a study of T cells after yellow fever vaccination (dated by TCRdb to the late 2010s). According to the study, the label for this sample's treatment or condition signals: live attenuated yellow fever vaccine strain. Library construction relied on 5' RACE. TCRdb names Illumina HiSeq 2500 as the instrument used. TCRdb trimmed public reads at Q25 via fastp, called clones via MiXCR and kept in-frame beta chains. Identical CDR3 protein sequences are pooled into one entry, listed with their most common genes and DNA. This sample lists 500,000 to 650,000 distinct CDR3 sequences; about 12% were detected once. The top ten clones comprise under 15% of the sample. The specimen was PBMCs, collected on the day of the yellow fever booster vaccination. The receptor set was obtained from a man younger than 40 who received the YFV17D yellow fever vaccine.

The table lists this clonotype with a few counts. The chain joins TRBV29-1 to TRBJ2-1, with 9 bases fitting TRBD2. Germline lookup yields CDR1 SQVTM and CDR2 ANQGSEA. The CDR3 length is 13 residues. V shed 5 bases, J shed 4 bases, and the junction held 3 bases outside the gene matches. CDR3 sequence: CSVWLAGYNEQFF. CDR3 in DNA: TGCAGCGTTTGGCTAGCGGGATACAATGAGCAGTTCTTC.

This clonotype was observed a single time. This sequence joins TRBV6-5 and TRBJ2-7; weak D call: TRBD1 (6 bases). Between the trimmed V and J ends, which lost 1 base and 5 bases, there was a span of 15 bases. The CDR3 extends over 15 amino acids. CDR1 is MNHEY and CDR2 is SVGAGI in the germline V gene. The CDR3 DNA is TGTGCCAGCAGTTACTTCCAGGGGATTTCCCACGAGCAGTACTTC. Its protein is CASSYFQGISHEQYF.

J is TRBJ2-1 and V is TRBV18; 14 nucleotides align to TRBD2. CDR1 KGHSH and CDR2 LQKENI come from the germline V gene. The CDR3 is made up of 19 amino acids. V lost 1 base to trimming and J lost 7 bases; unmatched junction nucleotides: 12. For the CDR3, the DNA is TGTGCCAGCTCACCACGCGCGAGACTAGCGGGAGGGCCGGGGAATGAGCAGTTCTTC. This encodes CASSPRARLAGGPGNEQFF.

This clonotype was detected ten times or more. J is TRBJ2-1 and V is TRBV5-1, with 9 nucleotides matching TRBD2. The CDR3 runs to 16 residues. V lost 4 bases and J lost 4; bases outside the gene matches: 9. Germline lookup yields CDR1 SGHRS and CDR2 YFSETQ. This CDR3 reads CASSHMTSGYYNEQFF. The CDR3 bases are TGCGCCAGCAGCCACATGACTAGCGGATATTACAATGAGCAGTTCTTC.

This clonotype was seen a few times. The chain combines TRBV6-2 or TRBV6-3 with TRBJ1-2; TRBD1 matches 7 bases. CDR1 MNHEY and CDR2 SVGEGT come from the germline V gene. The CDR3 is 12 amino acids. V shed 10 bases and J 2 bases; nucleotides not matched to a gene: 4. The DNA of the CDR3 is TGTGCCACTCGAGGGGGCAACTATGGCTACACCTTC. This sequence encodes CATRGGNYGYTF.

Only a few counts were recorded for this clonotype. V is TRBV7-3 and J is TRBJ2-7, with 9 bases identical to TRBD1. The CDR3 runs to 16 residues. Trimming cost V 2 bases and J 8 bases; bases outside gene matches: 13. Germline loops: CDR1 SGHTA, CDR2 FQGTGA. CDR3: CASSLGSGQGGRKQYF. CDR3 bases: TGTGCCAGCAGCTTAGGTTCGGGACAGGGAGGTCGAAAGCAGTACTTC.

This clonotype was found many times. The V gene is TRBV20-1, the J gene TRBJ1-1; no firm D call. There are 11 residues in the CDR3. The V gene's germline CDR1 is DFQATT and CDR2 SNEGSKA (reference sequence). Trimming took off 3 bases at V and 4 bases at J, with 6 bases between the two ends. The CDR3 spells CSASQPTEAFF. The CDR3 DNA is TGCAGTGCTAGCCAGCCCACTGAAGCTTTCTTT.

In this sample, this clonotype turned up a few times. CDR3 sequence reads: CASEPGAVTQYF. Written as DNA, the CDR3 is TGTGCCAGCGAGCCAGGGGCAGTAACGCAGTATTTT. The chain links TRBV7-9 to TRBJ2-3; D might be TRBD1 (6 bases). Trimming shortened V by 8 bases and J by 9 bases, and 15 bases separated the two germline ends. Germline V CDR1 and CDR2: SEHNR, FQNEAQ (reference sequence). CDR3 length: 12 amino acids.

Ten or more counts support this clonotype. This chain connects TRBV6-5 to TRBJ2-7; no clear D gene. The ends were cut back, 4 bases at V and 0 bases at J, with 7 bases in the middle. Germline V CDR1 and CDR2: MNHEY, SVGAGI. There are 13 residues in the CDR3. For the CDR3, the DNA is TGTGCCAGCAGTTTGGGAAACTCCTACGAGCAGTACTTC. As protein: CASSLGNSYEQYF.

The rearrangement links TRBV5-4 to TRBJ2-7; TRBD1 matches at 9 bases. CDR1 and CDR2 from the germline V gene are SGHNT and YYREEE (reference sequence). This CDR3 contains 15 residues. V was clipped by 4 bases and J by 5 bases; unmatched bases: 10. The CDR3 here is CASSKRDRVAHEQYF. DNA for the CDR3: TGTGCCAGCAGCAAGAGGGACAGGGTAGCCCACGAGCAGTACTTC.

In this sample, this clonotype turned up a few times. The chain combines TRBV29-1 with TRBJ2-5; unclear D gene. CDR1 and CDR2 from the germline V gene are SQVTM and ANQGSEA. The CDR3 runs 12 residues. V was clipped by 4 bases and J by 3 bases, with 9 bases between them. The CDR3 DNA sequence: TGCAGCGTTGCACAGACAAAAGAGACCCAGTACTTC. Amino acid sequence: CSVAQTKETQYF.

CDR3 nucleotides: TGCGCCAGCAGCCAAGAGTACAGGGGGTTAGTAAGTTCCTACGAGCAGTACTTC. Translation gives CASSQEYRGLVSSYEQYF. This chain joins TRBV4-3 and TRBJ2-7; 8 bases are a match to TRBD1. This CDR3 comprises 18 residues. The ends lost 0 bases at V and 1 base at J; junction bases unmatched: 11. Germline lookup yields CDR1 LGHNA and CDR2 YSLEER.

This clonotype was counted a few times. V usage is TRBV7-8 and J usage is TRBJ2-1; D might be TRBD1 (7 bases). V was pared by 5 bases and J by 8 bases, with 16 bases between. CDR3 length: 14 amino acids. Germline lookup yields CDR1 SGHVS and CDR2 FQNEAQ. The CDR3 DNA follows: TGTGCCAGCAGCCCAGGGGGGATCGGGCATGAGCAGTTCTTC. It encodes CASSPGGIGHEQFF. The full variable domain, completed using reference TRBV7-8 and TRBJ2-1, is GAGVSQSPRYKVAKRGQDVALRCDPISGHVSLFWYQQALGQGPEFLTYFQNEAQLDKSGLPSDRFFAERPEGSVSTLKIQRTQQEDSAVYLCASSPGGIGHEQFFGPGTRLTVL.

This clonotype was recorded a few times. The chain has TRBV30 and TRBJ1-5, with TRBD1 matching over 7 bases. The J segment lost 0 bases and the V segment lost 4 bases, leaving 6 bases of the junction unmatched. This CDR3 region has 15 residues. Germline CDR1 reads GTSNPN; CDR2 reads SVGIG (reference sequence). In DNA form, the CDR3 reads TGTGCCTGGAAAACAGGGGATTATAGCAATCAGCCCCAGCATTTT. Residues: CAWKTGDYSNQPQHF.

The CDR3 DNA sequence: TGCAGTGCTTGGCCAGGCGGGGGATTAAGTTCACCCCTCCACTTT. This sequence encodes CSAWPGGGLSSPLHF. The J gene is TRBJ1-6, the V gene TRBV20-1; perhaps TRBD1 as D (5 bases). Per the germline V gene, CDR1 is DFQATT and CDR2 is SNEGSKA (reference sequence). The CDR3 is 15 residues long. Trimming took 5 bases from V and 9 from J, leaving 20 bases between them.

This clonotype turned up a few times. This chain connects TRBV3-1 to TRBJ2-1; TRBD2 agrees at 15 bases. Germline V gene data show CDR1 as LGHDT and CDR2 as YNNKEL (reference sequence). The V gene end was trimmed by 4 bases and the J gene end by 0 bases; junction bases not matched to a gene: 10. The CDR3 is 20 residues long. The CDR3 coding sequence is TGTGCCAGCAGCCGGACTAGCGGGAGGGCCTTGTCAAGCTCCTACAATGAGCAGTTCTTC. Translated: CASSRTSGRALSSSYNEQFF.

This clonotype was recorded once. The chain uses TRBV24-1 and TRBJ2-7; a possible D gene is TRBD1 (6 bases). The germline CDR1 and CDR2 sequences are KGHDR and SFDVKD. The CDR3 is 16 residues long. With 4 bases removed from V and 4 bases from J, the gap between germline ends came to 19 bases. In DNA, the CDR3 is TGTGCCACCAGTGACCCCAGGGGCCCCAAGGGATACGAGCAGTACTTC. This encodes CATSDPRGPKGYEQYF.

A few counts support this clonotype. The V and J genes are TRBV20-1 and TRBJ2-2, with D perhaps TRBD2 (6 bases). CDR3 length: 16 amino acids. The germline V gene has CDR1 DFQATT and CDR2 SNEGSKA (reference sequence). Deletions cut 3 bases from V and 2 bases from J, with 16 bases between. The CDR3 reads CSASLVGGVNTGELFF. In DNA, the CDR3 is TGCAGTGCTAGTTTAGTTGGAGGGGTTAACACCGGGGAGCTGTTTTTT.

This clonotype has just a few counts. The chain recombines TRBV11-1 with TRBJ2-7; the D gene is possibly TRBD2 (6 bases). This CDR3 spans 16 amino acids. Germline assignment: CDR1 SGHAT and CDR2 FQDESV (reference sequence). The germline V and J ends were trimmed by 4 bases and 0 bases, with 16 bases remaining between them. The CDR3 region is CASSSRTSTSSYEQYF. The CDR3, as DNA: TGTGCCAGCAGCTCCAGAACTAGCACCAGCTCCTACGAGCAGTACTTC.

The CDR3 protein is CSAPLPGRYYEQYF. The CDR3 nucleotides are TGCAGTGCCCCCCTACCAGGGCGGTATTACGAGCAGTACTTC. V usage is TRBV20-1 and J usage is TRBJ2-7; D perhaps matches TRBD1 (5 bases). Germline CDR1 DFQATT, CDR2 SNEGSKA (reference sequence). V gave up 6 bases and J gave up 4 bases, with 19 bases separating them. This CDR3 contains 14 residues.

The gene calls are TRBV20-1 and TRBJ2-5; a weak D match, TRBD1 (6 bases). Germline V gene data show CDR1 as DFQATT and CDR2 as SNEGSKA (reference sequence). V was pared by 0 bases and J by 4 bases, with 12 bases between. The CDR3 totals 14 residues. The CDR3 nucleotides read TGCAGTGCTAGAGATTCCAGAGGGGGAGAGACCCAGTACTTC. Protein: CSARDSRGGETQYF.

This clonotype was detected only a few times. The J gene is TRBJ2-3, the V gene TRBV20-1; 7 nucleotides agree with TRBD1. Unmatched junction bases numbered 7, after V lost 1 base and J lost 6 bases. The CDR3 extends over 14 amino acids. CDR1 is DFQATT and CDR2 is SNEGSKA in the germline V gene (reference sequence). CDR3 coding DNA: TGCAGTGCTAGAGGCGCCAGGGGGTCGGATACGCAGTATTTT. Residues: CSARGARGSDTQYF.

This clonotype was recorded at least ten times. The chain has TRBV7-2 and TRBJ2-3, with 13 bases aligning to TRBD2. CDR1 is SGHTA, CDR2 FQGNSA, per germline. Trimming at V came to 7 bases and at J to 4 bases, leaving 8 bases not matched to a gene. The CDR3 is 16 residues long. The CDR3 loop reads CASTLGLAGESDTQYF. CDR3 in DNA: TGTGCCAGCACCCTCGGACTAGCGGGAGAATCAGATACGCAGTATTTT.